This T cell receptor beta chain was captured in a study of OX40 agonist ivuxolimab in advanced cancers. For the study at large: Each dose-escalation patient presented with hepatocellular carcinoma, melanoma, renal cell or head and neck cancer.

Germline values: CDR1 LNHDA, CDR2 SQIVND (reference sequence). The CDR3 loop spans 12 amino acids. The V end was cut by 9 bases, the J end by 1 base, with 9 bases between. Using immunoSEQ multiplex PCR, the repertoire was profiled, and TCRdb retains in-frame clones only, with some absent. The data contain roughly 15,000 clones, more than 85% of them seen just once; the ten biggest clones take up approximately 7%. The sequences come from CD4+ or CD8+ T cells sorted from blood, collected in a trial of the OX40 agonist ivuxolimab. The clonotype was recovered from an adult with an advanced solid tumor such as melanoma, head and neck, liver or kidney cancer. The chain employs TRBV19 and TRBJ1-1; no reliable D call. The CDR3, as DNA: TGTGCCAGCCCCGAGAGGAACACTGAAGCTTTCTTT. Its protein product is CASPERNTEAFF.